A single sample is the source of the 26 T cell receptor beta chains below, sequenced in a study of CD8+CD57+ T cells in acquired aplastic anemia. The TCR beta profiling, which covered VDJ combination and CDR3 sequence, was carried out using genomic DNA as the template. TCRdb reprocessed the reads via MiXCR and lists one record per CDR3 protein. The table shows around 180,000 distinct CDR3 sequences, with 50% to 75% occurring only once. Sequencing used sorted CD4+, CD8+, or CD8+CD57+ T cells (not recorded which) from PBMCs. These receptors all come from a human donor with severe aplastic anemia or a healthy control (not recorded which).

The chain uses TRBV2 and TRBJ2-3; no firm D call. V lost 1 base to trimming and J lost 2 bases, with 7 bases between them. CDR1 and CDR2 (germline): SNHLY, FYNNEI. The CDR3 has 14 residues. This CDR3 reads CASSEVTYTDTQYF. CDR3 nucleotides: TGTGCCAGCAGTGAAGTCACTTACACAGATACGCAGTATTTT.

The chain recombines TRBV4-3 with TRBJ1-2; D uncertain. The V end was cut by 0 bases, the J end by 4 bases, with 6 bases between. This CDR3 spans 13 amino acids. Germline V CDR1 and CDR2: LGHNA, YSLEER. CDR3 amino acids: CASSQDRLYGYTF. The CDR3 DNA follows: TGCGCCAGCAGCCAAGATCGACTCTATGGCTACACCTTC.

As to this clonotype: The junction differs from germline at one of its ends, possibly a read error. This chain uses TRBV2 with TRBJ1-2; 7 positions match TRBD1. Germline CDR1 reads SNHLY; CDR2 reads FYNNEI. The CDR3 length is 8 residues. The CDR3: CARGTASF. CDR3 sequence (DNA): TGTGCCAGGGGGACAGCCTCCTTC.

The rearrangement links TRBV12-3 or TRBV12-4 to TRBJ2-3, with D possibly being TRBD2 (7 bases). The ends were cut back, 6 bases at V and 4 bases at J, with 17 bases in the middle. The CDR3 is 15 residues long. The DNA of the CDR3 is TGTGCCAGCAGCAAGGAGGGGGGGAGGCCAGATACGCAGTATTTT. Protein sequence: CASSKEGGRPDTQYF.

This chain joins TRBV12-3 or TRBV12-4 and TRBJ2-7; 9 nucleotides align to TRBD1. The CDR3 consists of 15 residues. J was trimmed by 2 bases and V by 5 bases; bases with no gene match: 7. The CDR3 DNA sequence: TGTGCCAGCAGTCGAGGGACAGGGTTCCCCTACGAGCAGTACTTC. Encoded protein: CASSRGTGFPYEQYF.

This chain uses TRBV25-1 with TRBJ1-6; no reliable D call. This CDR3 contains 12 residues. CDR1 is MGHDK, CDR2 SYGVNS, per germline. The V end was cut by 5 bases, the J end by 9 bases, with 8 bases between. The chain's CDR3 is CASSFMGSPLHF. The CDR3 DNA follows: TGTGCCAGCAGTTTTATGGGTTCACCCCTCCACTTT.

About this clonotype itself: Compared with germline, one end of the junction differs, possibly owing to a read error. This chain connects TRBV4-1 to TRBJ2-3; TRBD2 is a possible D gene (5 bases). The germline CDR1 and CDR2 sequences are MGHRA and YSYEKL. The CDR3 consists of 15 residues. The CDR3 sequence: CASNQGWESTDTQYF. CDR3 bases: TGCGCCAGCAACCAAGGTTGGGAGAGCACAGATACGCAGTATTTT.

V usage is TRBV5-1 and J usage is TRBJ2-7; the D is unclear. The germline V and J ends were trimmed by 0 bases and 3 bases, with 7 bases remaining between them. Germline CDR1 is SGHRS and CDR2 is YFSETQ. CDR3 length: 13 amino acids. The CDR3 here is CASSLDVDYEQYF. The CDR3, as DNA: TGCGCCAGCAGCTTGGACGTAGACTACGAGCAGTACTTC.

This rearrangement joins TRBV20-1 to TRBJ2-7; 9 bases are a match to TRBD2. Germline V lookup: CDR1 DFQATT, CDR2 SNEGSKA (reference sequence). V trimming: 1 base; J trimming: 5 bases; junction bases outside the gene matches: 6. This CDR3 contains 14 residues. CDR3 nucleotides: TGCAGTGCTAGAGCTATTAGCGGGAGCCACGAGCAGTACTTC. It specifies CSARAISGSHEQYF.

About this clonotype: A junction boundary mismatches the germline segment, possibly from a read error. This rearrangement joins TRBV19 to TRBJ2-5; no clear D. CDR1 LNHDA and CDR2 SQIVND come from the germline V gene (reference sequence). The CDR3 is made up of 13 amino acids. CDR3 coding DNA: TGTGCAAGTAGCTGGGGTCCCCAAGAGGCCCAGTACTTC. The encoded protein is CASSWGPQEAQYF. The whole variable domain, remainder taken from reference TRBV19 and TRBJ2-5, is DGGITQSPKYLFRKEGQNVTLSCEQNLNHDAMYWYRQDPGQGLRLIYYSQIVNDFQKGDIAEGYSVSREKKESFPLTVTSAQKNPTAFYLCASSWGPQEAQYFGPGTRLLVL.

This clonotype was found a few times. The chain combines TRBV2 with TRBJ1-1, with 7 bases that match TRBD1. The J segment lost 4 bases and the V segment lost 8 bases, leaving 7 bases of the junction unmatched. The CDR3 is made up of 13 amino acids. The germline gives CDR1 SNHLY, CDR2 FYNNEI. CDR3 amino acids: CASRRDRGTEAFF. The CDR3 DNA follows: TGTGCCAGCCGCCGGGACAGAGGCACTGAAGCTTTCTTT.

This sequence joins TRBV7-9 and TRBJ1-1, with 8 bases aligning to TRBD1. Germline V gene sequence: CDR1 SEHNR, CDR2 FQNEAQ (reference sequence). The CDR3 runs to 16 residues. V lost 5 bases and J lost 1; bases outside the gene matches: 9. CDR3 nucleotide sequence: TGTGCCAGCAGCCAGAGGACAGGGACGGGGAACACTGAAGCTTTCTTT. This encodes CASSQRTGTGNTEAFF.

V and J are TRBV7-9 and TRBJ2-3; 13 bases are shared with TRBD2. The CDR3 has 16 amino acids. J gave up 5 bases and V 5 bases, and 7 bases lay outside the gene matches. CDR1 and CDR2 (germline): SEHNR, FQNEAQ (reference sequence). In DNA, the CDR3 is TGTGCCAGCAGCGCCGGACTAGCGGGAGTGGGAGATACGCAGTATTTT. Translated: CASSAGLAGVGDTQYF.

V is TRBV7-3 and J is TRBJ2-1; D might be TRBD1 (5 bases). This CDR3 is built from 15 residues. In germline, CDR1 is SGHTA, CDR2 FQGTGA. With 4 bases removed from V and 5 bases from J, the gap between germline ends came to 15 bases. Written as DNA, the CDR3 is TGTGCCAGCAGCTACCAGGGAACGGGCCACAATGAGCAGTTCTTC. Translating it yields CASSYQGTGHNEQFF. The whole variable domain, filled in from reference TRBV7-3 and TRBJ2-1, reads GAGVSQTPSNKVTEKGKYVELRCDPISGHTALYWYRQSLGQGPEFLIYFQGTGAADDSGLPNDRFFAVRPEGSVSTLKIQRTERGDSAVYLCASSYQGTGHNEQFFGPGTRLTVL.

This chain uses TRBV12-3 or TRBV12-4 with TRBJ2-3; D call uncertain. The V end lost 6 bases, the J end lost 10 bases, and 17 bases lay between the germline ends. CDR3 length: 13 residues. CDR3 sequence reads: CASSQRRSAAQYF. The CDR3 DNA sequence: TGTGCCAGCAGCCAGCGAAGGAGCGCTGCGCAGTATTTT.

The chain carries TRBV7-9 and TRBJ2-5, with D perhaps matching TRBD1 (5 bases). Germline values: CDR1 SEHNR, CDR2 FQNEAQ (reference sequence). Trimming took off 5 bases at V and 1 base at J, with 14 bases between the two ends. There are 15 residues in the CDR3. The CDR3 bases are TGTGCCAGCAGCCGAGCTGGGGCCTTCCAAGAGACCCAGTACTTC. As protein: CASSRAGAFQETQYF. The full variable domain, completed using reference TRBV7-9 and TRBJ2-5, is DTGVSQNPRHKITKRGQNVTFRCDPISEHNRLYWYRQTLGQGPEFLTYFQNEAQLEKSRLLSDRFSAERPKGSFSTLEIQRTEQGDSAMYLCASSRAGAFQETQYFGPGTRLLVL.

V usage is TRBV5-1 and J usage is TRBJ2-5; TRBD2 might be the D (6 bases). V was cut by 1 base and J by 2 bases, with 12 bases left in between. The CDR3 length is 15 residues. CDR1 SGHRS and CDR2 YFSETQ come from the germline V gene. The CDR3 DNA is TGCGCCAGCAGCTTGACTAGCAAGAAACAAGAGACCCAGTACTTC. Amino acids: CASSLTSKKQETQYF.

This chain connects TRBV7-6 to TRBJ2-1; no clear D gene. The CDR3 covers 14 residues. Trimming left V 0 bases short and J 9 bases short, with 12 bases between. Germline CDR1 and CDR2: SGHVS and FNYEAQ. CDR3 sequence reads: CASSLAVSSPEQFF. The CDR3 nucleotides are TGTGCCAGCAGCTTAGCCGTTTCGTCCCCTGAGCAGTTCTTC.

This clonotype showed up just once. The gene calls are TRBV25-1 and TRBJ1-3; the D is unclear. CDR1 and CDR2 (germline): MGHDK, SYGVNS. The CDR3 runs 15 residues. The germline V and J ends were trimmed by 3 bases and 0 bases, with 9 bases remaining between them. CDR3 protein: CASSDARASGNTIYF. Written as DNA, the CDR3 is TGTGCCAGCAGTGATGCGCGGGCCTCTGGAAACACCATATATTTT.

This clonotype was picked up many times. The V call is TRBV19, the J call TRBJ2-3; D unclear. Between the trimmed V and J ends, which lost 3 bases and 4 bases, there was a span of 2 bases. From germline, CDR1 is LNHDA and CDR2 SQIVND (reference sequence). This CDR3 is built from 11 residues. CDR3 bases: TGTGCCAGTAGTATTTCAGATACGCAGTATTTT. Its translation: CASSISDTQYF.

This clonotype was seen more than once but under ten times. CDR3 in amino acids: CASSKMAPGISYEQYF. The CDR3, as DNA: TGTGCCAGCAGCAAGATGGCACCCGGAATTTCCTACGAGCAGTACTTC. The chain combines TRBV7-3 with TRBJ2-7; D ambiguous. The CDR3 runs 16 residues. Germline CDR1 reads SGHTA; CDR2 reads FQGTGA. Trimming took 5 bases from V and 1 from J, leaving 18 bases between them.

The gene calls are TRBV6-5 and TRBJ2-7, with 8 nucleotides matching TRBD1. There are 14 residues in the CDR3. Germline V gives CDR1 MNHEY, CDR2 SVGAGI. Trimming cost V 6 bases and J 1 base; bases outside gene matches: 5. The CDR3 coding sequence is TGTGCCAGCAGCGGGACAGGACAATCCTACGAGCAGTACTTC. It encodes CASSGTGQSYEQYF.

The CDR3 nucleotides read TGTGCCACCAGCAGAGATAGAGGGGGCTATGAAAAACTGTTTTTT. This encodes CATSRDRGGYEKLFF. The rearrangement uses TRBV15 and TRBJ1-4, with 7 bases that match TRBD1. Germline V gene data show CDR1 as LNHNV and CDR2 as YYDKDF (reference sequence). CDR3 length: 15 amino acids. Germline trimming cut 0 bases from V and 6 bases from J; bases unmatched to any gene: 4. Full variable domain (missing parts from reference TRBV15 and TRBJ1-4): DAMVIQNPRYQVTQFGKPVTLSCSQTLNHNVMYWYQQKSSQAPKLLFHYYDKDFNNEADTPDNFQSRRPNTSFCFLDIRSPGLGDTAMYLCATSRDRGGYEKLFFGSGTQLSVL.

The chain employs TRBV14 and TRBJ2-7; tentatively, D is TRBD1 or TRBD2 (5 bases each). V was clipped by 0 bases and J by 9 bases, with 9 bases between them. The V gene's germline CDR1 is SGHDN and CDR2 FVKESK. The CDR3 runs 12 residues. Here the CDR3 reads CASSQDWGMQYF. CDR3 nucleotides: TGTGCCAGCAGCCAAGATTGGGGGATGCAGTACTTC.

There are many counts of this clonotype. V and J are TRBV20-1 and TRBJ2-1, with no clear D. Germline V gene lookup returns CDR1 DFQATT and CDR2 SNEGSKA (reference sequence). Trimming cost V 0 bases and J 4 bases, with 7 bases left between them. The CDR3 runs to 13 residues. The CDR3 sequence is CSARDWGYNEQFF. As DNA, the CDR3 is TGCAGTGCTAGAGATTGGGGATACAATGAGCAGTTCTTC.

The V and J genes are TRBV11-2 and TRBJ2-2, with TRBD1 matching 10 bases. The V gene end was trimmed by 3 bases and the J gene end by 1 base; junction bases not matched to a gene: 5. CDR1 is SGHAT, CDR2 FQNNGV, per germline. This CDR3 region has 17 residues. The CDR3 sequence is CASSFPRTGGNTGELFF. DNA of the CDR3: TGTGCCAGCAGCTTCCCCCGGACAGGGGGGAACACCGGGGAGCTGTTTTTT.